This T cell receptor (beta chain) was recorded in a study of T cells expressing NK-cell markers. From its re-call of the 5' RACE reads, TCRdb lists each CDR3 protein once, without DNA. The sample totals roughly 300,000 distinct CDR3 sequences; its top ten clones hold around 4.2%. Germline-derived CDR1 and CDR2 are SGHTA and FQGNSA. This CDR3 region has 20 residues. J is TRBJ2-1 and V is TRBV7-2; no DNA is available, so the TRBD2 call from TCRdb remains unchecked. The specimen was blood T cells: a sorted CD56 or NKG2C T cell subset, CD4+ or CD8+ T cells, or bulk PBMC T cells (not recorded which). The TCR originated in a woman aged 18 to 75 in good health. The chain's CDR3 is CASSLVPNVRGTSVVGEQFF.